This T cell receptor (beta chain) derives from a study of T cells in Graves' hyperthyroidism and ophthalmopathy (dated by TCRdb to the late 2010s). Notes on the research overall: Peripheral blood samples were taken at the time of initial diagnosis, prior to any treatment. To identify distinguishing TCR V-J signatures, a discovery cohort of 100 patients was used, comprising approximately 40 with Graves' ophthalmopathy and around 60 with stable Graves' hyperthyroidism. Prospective prediction of ophthalmopathy was tested in an independent validation cohort consisting of 18 hyperthyroidism patients and some 17 patients who later progressed to ophthalmopathy. For training and testing, the 100 or so patients in the discovery cohort were randomly divided in a 7:3 ratio. In about 6 Graves' hyperthyroidism patients, the study also compared T-cell repertoires from thyroid tissue with T-cell repertoires from blood. Once sampling was done, hyperthyroidism patients were given methimazole at a starting dose of 30 mg daily, whereas ophthalmopathy patients were given high-dose intravenous methylprednisolone. The paper reports TCR Vbeta CDR3 sequencing of 140 or so peripheral blood samples: 43 ophthalmopathy, fewer than 80 hyperthyroidism and approximately 17 progressor patients. The investigation overall reported the following: Sample size was not statistically predetermined, and blinding of investigators to group allocation was not performed. In validation, progression to ophthalmopathy was predicted by the model with nearly 71% sensitivity and roughly 76% specificity, a median of 6.5 months before onset. Blood samples also contained most of the expanded thyroid clonotypes (frequency above 0.001), which suggests that blood repertoires may reflect thyroid immune responses. Ophthalmopathy was separated from stable hyperthyroidism by a 13 V-J signature model, with approximately 85% sensitivity and roughly 81% specificity obtained in cross-validation and 80%/75% obtained in testing.

Stable Graves' hyperthyroidism was defined as no progression to ophthalmopathy during 18 months of follow-up. Hyperthyroidism patients were newly diagnosed, had a disease duration of under 2 months, and were aged 18 to 65 years. The study excluded patients with uncontrolled infections, other autoimmune diseases, pregnancy or lactation. Diagnoses were established on the basis of clinical symptoms, serum thyroxine and TRAb, thyroid ultrasound, and orbital computed tomography. PBMCs were isolated from around 10 ml of fresh peripheral blood by Ficoll-Paque density gradient centrifugation. Trizol reagent was used to extract total RNA, and RNA quality was then checked on an Agilent 2100 Bioanalyzer. The TCR beta CDR3 regions were amplified from the RNA transcripts. The first round of RT-PCR for the TCR CDR3 was performed with the HTBI primer set and the Qiagen OneStep RT-PCR kit. Libraries were constructed in a second round of multiplex PCR, after which size selection and purification were carried out. Paired-end sequencing of the libraries was performed with 100 bp reads on an Illumina HiSeq2000. In the source study's methods: SOAPnuke was used to process the raw data, removing reads that contained adapters or uncalled bases, had a mean Phred below 15, or lacked an exact match to the constant primer or identifier. COPE v1.2.5 was used to merge the high-quality paired reads, and each unique nucleotide sequence was defined as a clonotype. MiTCR v1.1 was used to align the clonotypes against IMGT TRBV, TRBD and TRBJ reference segments. Only V-J combinations with frequency above 0.0001, covering 99% to 99.2% of repertoires, were analysed. A TCS score was defined as the ratio between F50 (clonal expansion) and ExV (chaos), using BLOSUM62-based TCRdist between CDR3 peptides within each V-J. Welch's t-statistics and random forest reduced fewer than 600 V-J features to around 14, which were used in a naive Bayes classifier (R e1071). TCRdb took the public reads, trimmed them with fastp at Q25, ran MiXCR for clone calling and kept in-frame beta chains. Each entry is one CDR3 protein sequence, shown with its most common DNA and genes. These V and J calls originate from TCRdb's pipeline instead of the authors' own analysis. This sample is represented by roughly 630,000 distinct CDR3 sequences; 15% to 18% of them were singletons. The ten biggest clones cover 6.5% to 8% of the sample.

The germline V gene encodes CDR1 MDHEN and CDR2 SYDVKM. V is clipped by 4 bases and J by 4 bases, and the sequence between their germline boundaries is 7 bases long. Inclusive of the bounding cysteine and phenylalanine, the CDR3 is 12 residues long. Only the CDR3 part of the read is kept: 36 bases, read in frame from the first base. This clonotype appeared many times. This clone's antigen is unknown. Base quality data are lacking; no much larger clone is found one base away. The sequence was obtained from a woman aged 30 to 39 with Graves' hyperthyroidism. The sample consisted of blood. The V gene is TRBV28 and the J gene is TRBJ1-2; the D gene remains uncertain. The CDR3: CASSWESYGYTF. The DNA sequence is given as TGTGCCAGCAGTTGGGAGAGCTATGGCTACACCTTC.